This T cell receptor beta chain is from a study of blood T cell repertoires in COVID-19. On the study more broadly: The samples span acute and convalescent COVID-19 from the United States, Italy and Spain. T cells, B-cell-depleted T cells, or PBMCs supplied cDNA or gDNA.

This clone was observed once. Original processing notes: Amplified reference gene primers provided the basis for estimating nucleated cell counts. Sequenced by immunoSEQ multiplex PCR; TCRdb stores in-frame clones only, minus some. From that table come the V and J calls and clone size; the DNA was used to work out D and trimming. The sample has about 120,000 clones; around 81% are singletons. Trimming shortened V by 3 bases and J by 5 bases, and 13 bases separated the two germline ends. CDR1 and CDR2 (germline): SGHAT, FQDESV (reference sequence). This CDR3 has 14 residues. Sample: peripheral blood. The TCR sequence derives from a man between 65 and 79 years old with acute or convalescent COVID-19. The chain joins TRBV11-1 to TRBJ1-2; D remains ambiguous. CDR3 DNA sequence: TGTGCCAGCAGCTTTGGTGGGTTGCGGTATGGCTACACCTTC. It encodes CASSFGGLRYGYTF. The complete variable domain, with remaining parts taken from reference TRBV11-1 and TRBJ1-2, reads EAEVAQSPRYKITEKSQAVAFWCDPISGHATLYWYRQILGQGPELLVQFQDESVVDDSQLPKDRFSAERLKGVDSTLKIQPAELGDSAMYLCASSFGGLRYGYTFGSGTRLTVV.